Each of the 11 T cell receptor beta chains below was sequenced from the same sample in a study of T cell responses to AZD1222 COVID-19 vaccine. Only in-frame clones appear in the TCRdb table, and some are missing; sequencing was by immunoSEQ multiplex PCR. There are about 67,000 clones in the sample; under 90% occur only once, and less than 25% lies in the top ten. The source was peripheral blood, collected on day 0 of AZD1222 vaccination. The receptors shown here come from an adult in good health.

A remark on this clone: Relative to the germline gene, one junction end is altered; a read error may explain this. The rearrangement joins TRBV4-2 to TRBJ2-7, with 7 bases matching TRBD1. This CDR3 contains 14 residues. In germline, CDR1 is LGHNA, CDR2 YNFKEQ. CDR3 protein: CASSEDRESSEQYF. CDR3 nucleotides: TGTGCCAGCAGCGAAGACAGGGAGAGTTCCGAGCAGTACTTC.

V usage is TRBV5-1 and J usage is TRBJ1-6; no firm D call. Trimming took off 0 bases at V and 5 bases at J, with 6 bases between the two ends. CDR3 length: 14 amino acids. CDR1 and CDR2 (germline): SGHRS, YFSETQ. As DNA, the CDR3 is TGCGCCAGCAGCTTGGGCAGAGATAATTCACCCCTCCACTTT. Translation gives CASSLGRDNSPLHF.

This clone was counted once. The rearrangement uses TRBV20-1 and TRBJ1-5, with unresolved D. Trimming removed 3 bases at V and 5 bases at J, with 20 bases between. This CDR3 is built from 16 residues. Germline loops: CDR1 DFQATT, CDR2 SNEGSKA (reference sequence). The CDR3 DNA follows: TGCAGTGCTAGTAGGCCGTCGGAGACCGTCGATCAGCCCCAGCATTTT. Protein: CSASRPSETVDQPQHF.

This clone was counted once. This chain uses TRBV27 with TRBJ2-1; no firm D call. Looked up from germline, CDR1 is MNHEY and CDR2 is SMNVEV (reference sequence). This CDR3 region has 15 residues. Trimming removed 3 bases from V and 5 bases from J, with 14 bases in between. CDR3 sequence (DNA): TGTGCCAGCAGTTTCTGGGCCACGGACGACAATGAGCAGTTCTTC. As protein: CASSFWATDDNEQFF.

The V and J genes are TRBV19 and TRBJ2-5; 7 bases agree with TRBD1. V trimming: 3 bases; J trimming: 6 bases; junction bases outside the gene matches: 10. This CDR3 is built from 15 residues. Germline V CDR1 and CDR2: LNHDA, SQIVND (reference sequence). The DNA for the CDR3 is TGTGCCAGTAGTATTAATGAGGGGGCTAAGAAGACCCAGTACTTC. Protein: CASSINEGAKKTQYF.

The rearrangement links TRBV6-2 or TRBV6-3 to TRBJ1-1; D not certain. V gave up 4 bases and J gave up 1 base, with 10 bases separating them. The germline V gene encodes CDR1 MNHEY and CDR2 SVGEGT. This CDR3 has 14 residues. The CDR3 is CASSSPQENTEAFF. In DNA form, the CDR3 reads TGTGCCAGCAGTTCCCCGCAGGAGAACACTGAAGCTTTCTTT.

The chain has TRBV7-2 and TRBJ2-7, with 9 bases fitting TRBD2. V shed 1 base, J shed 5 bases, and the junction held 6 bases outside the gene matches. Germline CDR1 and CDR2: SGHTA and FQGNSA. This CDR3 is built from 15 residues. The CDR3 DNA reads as TGTGCCAGCAGCTTAGGGCTAGCGGGAATCGACGAGCAGTACTTC. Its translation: CASSLGLAGIDEQYF. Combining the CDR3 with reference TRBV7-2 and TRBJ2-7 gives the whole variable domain GAGVSQSPSNKVTEKGKDVELRCDPISGHTALYWYRQSLGQGLEFLIYFQGNSAPDKSGLPSDRFSAERTGGSVSTLTIQRTQQEDSAVYLCASSLGLAGIDEQYFGPGTRLTVT.

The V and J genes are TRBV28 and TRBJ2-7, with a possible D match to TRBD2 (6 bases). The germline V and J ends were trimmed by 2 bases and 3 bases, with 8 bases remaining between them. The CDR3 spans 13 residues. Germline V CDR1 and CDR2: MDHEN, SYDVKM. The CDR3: CASSLPGSYEQYF. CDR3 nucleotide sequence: TGTGCCAGCAGTTTACCCGGGAGCTACGAGCAGTACTTC.

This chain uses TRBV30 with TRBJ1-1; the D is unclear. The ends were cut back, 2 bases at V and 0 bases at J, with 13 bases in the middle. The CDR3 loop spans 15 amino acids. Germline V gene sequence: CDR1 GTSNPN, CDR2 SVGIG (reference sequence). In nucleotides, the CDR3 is TGTGCCTGGAGTCTGGGTCGTCTATTGAACACTGAAGCTTTCTTT. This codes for CAWSLGRLLNTEAFF.

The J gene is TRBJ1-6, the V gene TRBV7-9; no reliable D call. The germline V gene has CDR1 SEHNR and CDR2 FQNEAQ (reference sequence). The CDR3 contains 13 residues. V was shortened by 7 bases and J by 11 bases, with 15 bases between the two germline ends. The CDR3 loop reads CASTKGSGAPLHF. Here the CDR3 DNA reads TGTGCCAGCACCAAAGGATCGGGTGCACCCCTCCACTTT.

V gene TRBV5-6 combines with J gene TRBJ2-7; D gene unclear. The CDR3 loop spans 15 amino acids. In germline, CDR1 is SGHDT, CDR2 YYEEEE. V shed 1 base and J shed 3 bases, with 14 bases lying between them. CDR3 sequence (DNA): TGTGCCAGCAGCTTGTATGGCTCCACCTACTACGAGCAGTACTTC. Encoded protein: CASSLYGSTYYEQYF.